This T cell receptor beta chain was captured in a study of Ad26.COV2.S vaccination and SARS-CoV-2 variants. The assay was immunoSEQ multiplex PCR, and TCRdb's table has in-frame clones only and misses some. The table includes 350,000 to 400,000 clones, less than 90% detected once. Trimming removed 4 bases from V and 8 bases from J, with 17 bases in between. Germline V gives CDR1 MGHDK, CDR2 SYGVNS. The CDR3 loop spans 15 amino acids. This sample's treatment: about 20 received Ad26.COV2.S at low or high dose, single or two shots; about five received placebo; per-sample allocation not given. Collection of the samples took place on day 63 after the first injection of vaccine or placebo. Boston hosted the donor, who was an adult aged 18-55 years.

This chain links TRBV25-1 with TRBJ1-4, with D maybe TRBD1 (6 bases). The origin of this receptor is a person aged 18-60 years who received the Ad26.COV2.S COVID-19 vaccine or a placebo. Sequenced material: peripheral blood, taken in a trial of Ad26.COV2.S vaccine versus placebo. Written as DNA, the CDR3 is TGTGCCAGCAGTGTCCAGGGGATTGCGTCGGAAAAACTGTTTTTT. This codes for CASSVQGIASEKLFF.